This T cell receptor beta chain was sequenced during a study of T cells in Graves' hyperthyroidism and ophthalmopathy. Amplification yielded TCR beta CDR3 regions, with RNA transcripts as the source. With the HTBI primer set, the TCR CDR3 went through a first round of RT-PCR. TCRdb used MiXCR to reprocess the multiplex PCR reads, holding one entry per CDR3 protein. Here the sample spans 500,000 to 650,000 distinct CDR3 sequences, roughly 15% being singletons. Exclusion criteria comprised uncontrolled infection, other autoimmune disease, pregnancy or lactation. This clonotype was counted ten times or more. Sequencing used blood. This clonotype originated in a woman in her fifties or sixties with Graves' ophthalmopathy.

The CDR3 region is CASSLGIAGDGEQFF. The CDR3 region has the DNA TGTGCCAGCAGCTTAGGAATAGCGGGAGATGGTGAGCAGTTCTTC. The chain combines TRBV7-8 with TRBJ2-1; 9 bases are shared with TRBD2. CDR3 length: 15 residues. V trimming: 1 base; J trimming: 9 bases; junction bases outside the gene matches: 7. Germline assignment: CDR1 SGHVS and CDR2 FQNEAQ.